The 11 T cell receptor beta chains below all came from one sample that was sequenced in a study of shared clonotypes between healthy human individuals. The repertoire was sequenced with immunoSEQ multiplex PCR; TCRdb's copy has only in-frame clones and lacks some. The data hold roughly 1,800,000 clones, with roughly 94% observed a single time. It was CD45RO-negative cells, positively selected for CCR7, that made up naive CD8 cells, with terminally differentiated effector memory CD45RA+ cells excluded. Sequencing was performed on naive CD8+ T cells sorted from blood. Source of these receptors: a man aged 18 to 29 in good health.

The chain uses TRBV5-6 and TRBJ2-7; D not certain. Germline lookup yields CDR1 SGHDT and CDR2 YYEEEE. The CDR3 spans 13 residues. V lost 4 bases, J lost 2 bases, and 10 bases lay in between. CDR3 coding DNA: TGTGCCAGCAGCCTCCAATCGACCTACGAGCAGTACTTC. It specifies CASSLQSTYEQYF.

V gene TRBV4-1 combines with J gene TRBJ2-1, with D perhaps TRBD1 or TRBD2 (5 bases each). Trimming took off 4 bases at V and 3 bases at J, with 16 bases between the two ends. The germline V gene encodes CDR1 MGHRA and CDR2 YSYEKL. This CDR3 comprises 16 residues. As DNA, the CDR3 is TGCGCCAGCAGCCTATCTATCGGGACCGGCTACAATGAGCAGTTCTTC. It is translated as CASSLSIGTGYNEQFF.

This chain joins TRBV23-1 and TRBJ2-5; D not resolved. TRBV23-1 is flagged as an ORF with uncertain function. The CDR3 has 13 amino acids. Trimming shortened V by 7 bases and J by 9 bases, and 18 bases separated the two germline ends. For the CDR3, the DNA is TGCGCCAGCACACCGGCCAGAGTGGTGCCCCAGTACTTC. Translating it yields CASTPARVVPQYF.

The chain recombines TRBV11-1 with TRBJ2-2, with TRBD1 matching 7 bases. The J segment lost 1 base and the V segment lost 4 bases, leaving 6 bases of the junction unmatched. The CDR3 loop spans 16 amino acids. CDR1 is SGHAT and CDR2 is FQDESV in the germline V gene (reference sequence). The CDR3 sequence is CASSSSRDRNTGELFF. Written as DNA, the CDR3 is TGTGCCAGCAGCTCAAGCCGGGACAGGAACACCGGGGAGCTGTTTTTT.

This clone was counted once. This sequence joins TRBV13 and TRBJ2-7; possibly TRBD1 for D (6 bases). This CDR3 is 13 amino acids long. The germline V and J ends were trimmed by 5 bases and 3 bases, with 11 bases remaining between them. Germline-derived CDR1 and CDR2 are PRHDT and FYEKMQ (reference sequence). The CDR3 DNA reads as TGTGCCAGCAGCCCCGTACAGGGCTACGAGCAGTACTTC. Its protein is CASSPVQGYEQYF.

This chain uses TRBV7-6 with TRBJ2-1; D is ambiguous. This CDR3 is built from 13 residues. CDR1 SGHVS and CDR2 FNYEAQ come from the germline V gene. Trimming left V 2 bases short and J 8 bases short, with 10 bases between. The CDR3 sequence is CASSLRPYYEQFF. Written as DNA, the CDR3 is TGTGCCAGCAGCTTACGGCCTTATTATGAGCAGTTCTTC.

J is TRBJ1-1 and V is TRBV14; D uncertain. V lost 1 base to trimming and J lost 6 bases, with 6 bases between them. Looked up from germline, CDR1 is SGHDN and CDR2 is FVKESK. The CDR3 extends over 12 amino acids. The CDR3 DNA reads as TGTGCCAGCAGCCAAGGAGGCTCTGAAGCTTTCTTT. It codes for CASSQGGSEAFF.

V and J are TRBV9 and TRBJ1-2; the match to TRBD1 covers 8 bases. Germline-derived CDR1 and CDR2 are SGDLS and YYNGEE. This CDR3 has 16 amino acids. V lost 4 bases and J lost 0; bases outside the gene matches: 8. CDR3 amino acids: CASSPRTGRANYGYTF. Here the CDR3 DNA reads TGTGCCAGCAGCCCCCGGACAGGGAGAGCTAACTATGGCTACACCTTC.

The V and J genes are TRBV27 and TRBJ2-7, with D possibly matching TRBD1 (5 bases). CDR1 and CDR2 from the germline V gene are MNHEY and SMNVEV (reference sequence). CDR3 length: 17 residues. Between the trimmed V and J ends, which lost 5 bases and 4 bases, there was a span of 24 bases. CDR3 DNA: TGTGCCAGCAGTCTACTGGTTCCGCAGGGCATAGAGTACGAGCAGTACTTC. This codes for CASSLLVPQGIEYEQYF.

The chain couples TRBV5-1 to TRBJ2-7; D could derive from TRBD1 or TRBD2 (6 bases each). The V gene lost 3 bases and the J gene lost 5 bases, with 18 bases spanning the gap. Germline CDR1 is SGHRS and CDR2 is YFSETQ. This CDR3 comprises 15 residues. The chain's CDR3 is CASSWLDGGQDEQYF. The CDR3 nucleotides are TGCGCCAGCAGCTGGTTGGACGGGGGACAAGACGAGCAGTACTTC.

V is TRBV4-1 and J is TRBJ2-7, with unresolved D. V was shortened by 1 base and J by 4 bases, with 11 bases between the two germline ends. The germline V gene encodes CDR1 MGHRA and CDR2 YSYEKL. The CDR3 consists of 14 residues. CDR3 protein: CASSQVDGEYEQYF. CDR3 in DNA: TGCGCCAGCAGCCAAGTTGACGGTGAGTACGAGCAGTACTTC.